This TCR beta chain stems from a study of response to subunit inactivated influenza vaccine. The study's findings and limits: It was suggested by the authors that few new T cells are recruited by each seasonal influenza vaccination.

Germline V gene sequence: CDR1 KGHSH, CDR2 LQKENI. The CDR3 loop spans 13 amino acids. V was cut by 5 bases and J by 0 bases, with 7 bases left in between. Only a few counts were recorded for this clonotype. Its antigen is unknown. TCRdb re-called the RT-PCR reads with MiXCR, one entry per CDR3 protein. The sample has 650,000 or so distinct CDR3 sequences; 14% are singletons. This sample comprised PBMCs from blood, obtained roughly 15 days before vaccination. The chain links TRBV18 to TRBJ2-5; D remains ambiguous. The source is a man aged 50 or older who received an inactivated influenza vaccine. As DNA, the CDR3 is TGTGCCAGCTCAGTCCGGGACCAAGAGACCCAGTACTTC. Translating it yields CASSVRDQETQYF.